The text below deals with one TCR beta chain. This sample stems from a study of OX40 agonist ivuxolimab in advanced cancers. The repertoire was sequenced with immunoSEQ multiplex PCR; TCRdb's copy has only in-frame clones and lacks some. The profile shows 35,000 to 40,000 clones, around 93% of them singletons. Germline V gene data show CDR1 as MDHEN and CDR2 as SYDVKM. This CDR3 is built from 13 residues. V was clipped by 3 bases and J by 3 bases, with 8 bases between them. This TCR came from an adult with an advanced solid tumor such as melanoma, head and neck, liver or kidney cancer. The specimen was CD4+ or CD8+ T cells sorted from blood, collected in a trial of the OX40 agonist ivuxolimab. The J gene is TRBJ1-2, the V gene TRBV28; D unresolved. The CDR3 DNA reads as TGTGCCAGCAGTTTGGGAGAATACTATGGCTACACCTTC. Its translation is CASSLGEYYGYTF.